A selection of T cell receptor beta chains follows, all from one sample in a study of shared clonotypes between healthy human individuals. Repertoires were generated with immunoSEQ multiplex PCR, while TCRdb's copy carries only in-frame clones and drops some. The sample lists some 2,000,000 clones; roughly 95% were seen once. The sequencing sample was made of naive CD4+ T cells sorted from blood. These receptors were collected from a man aged 18 to 29 in good health. Both conserved end residues are part of each CDR3. The D gene is left open where the match is weak.

D	V	J	CDR3	DNA
-	TRBV5-1	TRBJ2-3	CASSLRESRTDTQYF	TGCGCCAGCAGCCTCAGGGAGAGCCGGACAGATACGCAGTATTTT
-	TRBV19	TRBJ1-2	CASSIPGGNYGYTF	TGTGCCAGTAGTATTCCGGGTGGGAACTATGGCTACACCTTC
-	TRBV9	TRBJ2-5	CASGAGAQETQYF	TGTGCCAGCGGGGCAGGGGCCCAAGAGACCCAGTACTTC
-	TRBV18	TRBJ2-1	CASSPPRTESGEQFF	TGTGCCAGCTCACCACCGAGGACCGAAAGCGGTGAGCAGTTCTTC
TRBD1	TRBV30	TRBJ1-2	CAWRRTGGYGYTF	TGTGCCTGGAGGCGAACAGGGGGCTATGGCTACACCTTC
TRBD1	TRBV27	TRBJ1-4	CASSKTTTGGRPAANEKLFF	TGTGCCAGCAGTAAAACTACGACAGGGGGCAGGCCTGCGGCTAATGAAAAACTGTTTTTT
-	TRBV2	TRBJ2-7	CASRPRSLYEQYF	TGTGCCAGCAGACCCCGGTCCCTCTACGAGCAGTACTTC
-	TRBV6-1	TRBJ2-5	CASSDSIRETQYF	TGTGCCAGCAGTGATAGCATTAGGGAGACCCAGTACTTC
-	TRBV7-2	TRBJ1-6	CASSLAAGQNSPLHF	TGTGCCAGCAGCTTAGCTGCGGGGCAGAATTCACCCCTCCACTTT
-	TRBV5-5	TRBJ1-5	CASSLVVKEPQHF	TGTGCCAGCAGCTTGGTTGTAAAGGAGCCCCAGCATTTT
-	TRBV5-6	TRBJ1-6	CASARRESSYNSPLHF	TGTGCCAGCGCCCGTCGGGAAAGCTCCTATAATTCACCCCTCCACTTT
TRBD1	TRBV6-5	TRBJ2-3	CASSGTGGTDTQYF	TGTGCCAGCAGTGGCACAGGGGGCACAGATACGCAGTATTTT
-	TRBV12-5	TRBJ2-7	CASGLVLGGDSYEQYF	TGTGCTAGTGGTTTGGTACTGGGGGGCGACTCCTACGAGCAGTACTTC
-	TRBV30	TRBJ1-5	CAWDQGHGNQPQHF	TGTGCCTGGGACCAGGGACACGGGAATCAGCCCCAGCATTTT